Here is one T cell receptor (beta chain) with its context. Germline loops: CDR1 MNHEY, CDR2 SMNVEV (reference sequence). This CDR3 comprises 15 residues. The ends lost 6 bases at V and 7 bases at J; junction bases unmatched: 11. The data were taken from a study of OX40 agonist ivuxolimab in advanced cancers. In the study overall: The patients got ivuxolimab, which is an agonistic anti-OX40 (CD134) antibody.

Some clones are missing from TCRdb's copy, which holds only in-frame ones; the method was immunoSEQ multiplex PCR. This sample carries thousands of clones, approximately 80% of them seen once, and the ten largest clones take approximately 27%. The clonotype originates from an adult with an advanced solid tumor such as melanoma, head and neck, liver or kidney cancer. Sample: CD4+ or CD8+ T cells sorted from blood, taken in a trial of the OX40 agonist ivuxolimab. The rearrangement joins TRBV27 to TRBJ2-1; 8 nucleotides align to TRBD2. The CDR3 reads CASSPYAGGRNEQFF. The CDR3 nucleotides are TGTGCCAGCAGCCCTTACGCAGGCGGGAGGAATGAGCAGTTCTTC.